The clone carrying this TCR beta chain was seen a few times. What it recognizes is unknown. These data come from a study of beta chain features in type 1 diabetes. CDR1 KGHSH and CDR2 LQKENI come from the germline V gene. This CDR3 is 15 amino acids long. V was clipped by 5 bases and J by 4 bases; unmatched bases: 9. Study-wide points: Across all four CD4+ subsets, people with type 1 diabetes showed modestly shorter TCRB CDR3s.

Expressed TCRB transcripts were sequenced after all isolated RNA was converted to cDNA. The data were produced by immunoSEQ multiplex PCR, yet TCRdb's version contains in-frame clones alone and is incomplete. The sample consists of 630,000 or so clones, over 13% of them appearing once. The rearrangement uses TRBV18 and TRBJ2-7, with 9 bases fitting TRBD1. The receptor was isolated from a man younger than 35 with type 1 diabetes. Sequences were obtained from naive CD4+ T cells from blood. The CDR3 here is CASSAQGQGSYEQYF. In DNA, the CDR3 is TGTGCCAGCTCAGCCCAGGGACAGGGCTCTTACGAGCAGTACTTC.